The T cell receptor (beta chain) described here comes from a study of T-cell memory formation after mild COVID-19. Study in general: Each donor largely had its own TCR clusters. Whole-study findings and limits: Among clones peaking at day 37 in the second wave, SARS-CoV-2 specificity remained unconfirmed.

TCRdb redid the calling of the 5' RACE reads with MiXCR, one entry per CDR3 protein. The table lists roughly 42,000 distinct CDR3 sequences, 7.3% of them singletons. Many counts were recorded for this clonotype. Its target is unknown. Between the trimmed V and J ends, which lost 3 bases and 10 bases, there was a span of 15 bases. This CDR3 is built from 13 residues. Sequencing was carried out using PBMCs or a T cell subset sorted from them (not recorded which). The chain has TRBV12-3 or TRBV12-4 and TRBJ1-1; no definite D call. This clonotype was sampled from a man between 18 and 29 years old who had mild COVID-19 (a few samples of this study predate the infection). Cell type and time point are not known. The CDR3 reads CASSFSAGYTAFF. The CDR3 DNA is TGTGCCAGCAGTTTTTCGGCAGGTTATACAGCTTTCTTT.